The 23 T cell receptor beta chains in this list originate from one sample, sequenced in a study of long-term antiretroviral therapy in people with HIV. The assay, immunoSEQ v3.0, was run at survey level. Method: immunoSEQ multiplex PCR; TCRdb's copy keeps in-frame clones and lacks some. Here the sample spans about 15,000 clones, roughly 90% being singletons. Sequencing was performed on unsorted PBMCs, taken 0.3 years after starting antiretroviral therapy. The source is a man between 60 and 70 years old with HIV.

This clone has just one count. The chain carries TRBV7-6 and TRBJ1-1; unclear D gene. Germline CDR1 is SGHVS and CDR2 is FNYEAQ. V dropped 1 base and J dropped 0 bases, with 3 bases sitting between them. This CDR3 spans 13 amino acids. CDR3 protein: CASSLDLNTEAFF. CDR3 bases: TGTGCCAGCAGCTTAGATCTGAACACTGAAGCTTTCTTT.

V usage is TRBV27 and J usage is TRBJ1-2; 7 nucleotides line up with TRBD1. Germline V gene lookup returns CDR1 MNHEY and CDR2 SMNVEV (reference sequence). The CDR3 consists of 13 residues. V dropped 6 bases and J dropped 8; count of bases not matched to a gene: 9. CDR3 residues: CASSLGGGWGYTF. The CDR3 DNA reads TGTGCCAGCAGCCTAGGGGGCGGGTGGGGCTACACCTTC.

This clone was recorded only once. The chain employs TRBV30 and TRBJ1-2; the D gene is possibly TRBD1 (5 bases). Germline assignment: CDR1 GTSNPN and CDR2 SVGIG (reference sequence). The CDR3 runs to 14 residues. The V and J ends lost 2 bases and 6 bases respectively, with 16 bases between them. CDR3 DNA: TGTGCCTGGAGTAAGGCCAGGGTCGGGGATGGCTACACCTTC. This sequence encodes CAWSKARVGDGYTF.

The V gene is TRBV5-6, the J gene TRBJ1-5; D is uncertain. The CDR3 is 13 amino acids. Trimming took off 4 bases at V and 6 bases at J, with 11 bases between the two ends. Germline assignment: CDR1 SGHDT and CDR2 YYEEEE. The CDR3 sequence is CASSPTVGQPQHF. For the CDR3, the DNA is TGTGCCAGCAGCCCAACGGTTGGTCAGCCCCAGCATTTT.

This clone appeared a few times. V and J are TRBV7-3 and TRBJ2-1, with D hard to call. Trimming removed 4 bases at V and 0 bases at J, with 10 bases between. The CDR3 length is 15 residues. Germline V gene lookup returns CDR1 SGHTA and CDR2 FQGTGA. CDR3 loop: CASSSDGSSYNEQFF. CDR3 DNA: TGTGCCAGCAGCTCGGACGGAAGCTCCTACAATGAGCAGTTCTTC.

Details on this clone: This same CDR3 is encoded by further DNA sequences in the sample. The gene calls are TRBV19 and TRBJ1-1, with D possibly being TRBD1 (5 bases). CDR1 is LNHDA, CDR2 SQIVND, per germline (reference sequence). This CDR3 has 12 amino acids. V was cut by 6 bases and J by 3 bases, with 8 bases left in between. CDR3 loop: CASRDKYTEAFF. CDR3 DNA sequence: TGTGCCAGTAGGGACAAGTACACTGAAGCTTTCTTT.

V gene TRBV28 combines with J gene TRBJ1-5; TRBD1 is a possible D gene (6 bases). The CDR3 runs to 14 residues. The V gene's germline CDR1 is MDHEN and CDR2 SYDVKM. V dropped 2 bases and J dropped 6 bases, with 11 bases sitting between them. The CDR3 here is CASSLAQGTQPQHF. CDR3 DNA: TGTGCCAGCAGTTTAGCCCAGGGGACTCAGCCCCAGCATTTT.

V gene TRBV28 combines with J gene TRBJ1-2; no firm D call. From germline, CDR1 is MDHEN and CDR2 SYDVKM. This CDR3 is built from 13 residues. V was shortened by 10 bases and J by 6 bases, with 18 bases between the two germline ends. Here the CDR3 reads CATPRHGRDGYTF. DNA of the CDR3: TGTGCCACCCCCCGACACGGACGTGATGGCTACACCTTC.

A word on this clone: The identical CDR3 is also encoded by other nucleotide sequences in the sample. The chain combines TRBV9 with TRBJ2-1; maybe TRBD2 (5 bases). V gave up 0 bases and J gave up 0 bases, with 7 bases separating them. Germline V lookup: CDR1 SGDLS, CDR2 YYNGEE. The CDR3 contains 15 residues. CDR3 loop: CASSVAGGSYNEQFF. CDR3 bases: TGTGCCAGCAGCGTAGCTGGAGGCTCCTACAATGAGCAGTTCTTC.

The gene calls are TRBV11-2 and TRBJ2-7, with 10 bases that match TRBD1. The CDR3 totals 13 residues. V shed 5 bases, J shed 7 bases, and the junction held 5 bases outside the gene matches. From germline, CDR1 is SGHAT and CDR2 FQNNGV. The CDR3 sequence is CASSRDRGVEQYF. DNA of the CDR3: TGTGCCAGCAGCCGGGACAGGGGAGTGGAGCAGTACTTC.

V is TRBV28 and J is TRBJ1-6; no definite D call. V lost 7 bases and J 8 bases, leaving 21 bases between the germline ends. Germline CDR1 and CDR2: MDHEN and SYDVKM. The CDR3 is made up of 16 amino acids. DNA for the CDR3: TGTGCCAGCAACCGGCGTTCTGGCAGGCGAGATTCACCCCTCCACTTT. It encodes CASNRRSGRRDSPLHF. Supplemented by reference TRBV28 and TRBJ1-6, the full variable domain reads DVKVTQSSRYLVKRTGEKVFLECVQDMDHENMFWYRQDPGLGLRLIYFSYDVKMKEKGDIPEGYSVSREKKERFSLILESASTNQTSMYLCASNRRSGRRDSPLHFGNGTRLTVT.

V gene TRBV5-4 combines with J gene TRBJ1-1; no clear D. Germline V CDR1 and CDR2: SGHNT, YYREEE (reference sequence). This CDR3 region has 15 residues. The V gene lost 0 bases and the J gene lost 1 base, with 10 bases spanning the gap. CDR3 in DNA: TGTGCCAGCAGCTTGGGAGAGGGATCGAACACTGAAGCTTTCTTT. Its translation is CASSLGEGSNTEAFF.

The chain carries TRBV28 and TRBJ1-4; D gene ambiguous. The CDR3 contains 15 residues. The germline V gene has CDR1 MDHEN and CDR2 SYDVKM. Trimming left V 6 bases short and J 8 bases short, with 19 bases between. The CDR3 region is CASSPPGSRYEKLFF. The CDR3 nucleotides are TGTGCCAGCAGCCCCCCGGGAAGTCGGTACGAAAAACTGTTTTTT.

This sequence joins TRBV5-8 and TRBJ2-5; D gene unclear. Trimming pared 2 bases from V and 2 bases from J, leaving 1 base between. The CDR3 covers 11 residues. Germline CDR1 SGHTS, CDR2 YDEGEE. The DNA of the CDR3 is TGTGCCAGCAGCTTACAAGAGACCCAGTACTTC. It is translated as CASSLQETQYF.

This chain joins TRBV11-2 and TRBJ2-1; D gene uncertain. V lost 0 bases and J 9 bases, leaving 6 bases between the germline ends. In germline, CDR1 is SGHAT, CDR2 FQNNGV. The CDR3 sequence is 12 residues long. CDR3 loop: CASSLEGFEQFF. The CDR3 DNA sequence: TGTGCCAGCAGCTTAGAGGGCTTTGAGCAGTTCTTC.

The V gene is TRBV11-1, the J gene TRBJ2-7, with 8 bases lining up with TRBD2. Germline V gives CDR1 SGHAT, CDR2 FQDESV (reference sequence). This CDR3 is 15 amino acids long. V was clipped by 4 bases and J by 1 base; unmatched bases: 6. CDR3: CASSSTSGPSYEQYF. The DNA for the CDR3 is TGTGCCAGCAGCTCAACTAGCGGCCCATCCTACGAGCAGTACTTC.

The chain recombines TRBV6-5 with TRBJ1-2; possibly TRBD1 for D (5 bases). Germline CDR1 and CDR2: MNHEY and SVGAGI. The CDR3 has 13 residues. V gave up 6 bases and J gave up 7 bases, with 15 bases separating them. DNA of the CDR3: TGTGCCAGCAGCCCCGTCGCGACAGTTGGCTACACCTTC. Its protein product is CASSPVATVGYTF.

V usage is TRBV5-4 and J usage is TRBJ2-5; 11 bases are shared with TRBD2. The length of the CDR3 is 16 residues. The germline gives CDR1 SGHNT, CDR2 YYREEE (reference sequence). Trimming cost V 4 bases and J 5 bases; bases outside gene matches: 10. The CDR3 DNA is TGTGCCAGCAGCGAAAGGCCGGGACTAGCGGTCGAGACCCAGTACTTC. Translation: CASSERPGLAVETQYF.

V usage is TRBV29-1 and J usage is TRBJ2-6; no firm D call. Trimming removed 2 bases at V and 0 bases at J, with 5 bases between. CDR3 length: 14 residues. CDR1 SQVTM and CDR2 ANQGSEA come from the germline V gene. The CDR3 here is CSVESSSGANVLTF. CDR3 DNA: TGCAGCGTTGAATCCTCCTCTGGGGCCAACGTCCTGACTTTC.

V is TRBV21-1 and J is TRBJ1-1. TRBV21-1 represents a pseudogene. The CDR3 contains 19 residues. Here the CDR3 DNA reads TGTGCCAGCAGCAAACCCGAGATGGATGGAAATTACAAGAACACTGAAGCTTTCTTT. Translating it yields CASSKPEMDGNYKNTEAFF.

The gene calls are TRBV9 and TRBJ2-7, with D perhaps matching TRBD2 (5 bases). The CDR3 sequence is 15 residues long. Germline-derived CDR1 and CDR2 are SGDLS and YYNGEE. The ends were cut back, 4 bases at V and 2 bases at J, with 16 bases in the middle. The CDR3 nucleotides read TGTGCCAGCAGCCCTTCGGACTGGACGACCTACGAGCAGTACTTC. It yields the protein CASSPSDWTTYEQYF.

The J gene is TRBJ2-1, the V gene TRBV7-8; 8 nucleotides match TRBD2. Germline V gene data show CDR1 as SGHVS and CDR2 as FQNEAQ. CDR3 length: 16 residues. Unmatched junction bases numbered 10, after V lost 1 base and J lost 8 bases. Written as DNA, the CDR3 is TGTGCCAGCAGCTTAGTACAGGGACTAGGGACCCATGAGCAGTTCTTC. Translation gives CASSLVQGLGTHEQFF.

The chain links TRBV5-1 to TRBJ2-2, with D possibly being TRBD1 or TRBD2 (5 bases each). This CDR3 contains 15 residues. In germline, CDR1 is SGHRS, CDR2 YFSETQ. V was trimmed by 1 base and J by 7 bases, leaving 14 bases between them. The CDR3 DNA reads TGCGCCAGCAGCTTGTTTTCGGGACGGAGCGGGGAGCTGTTTTTT. This codes for CASSLFSGRSGELFF.